Each of the 25 T cell receptor beta chains below was sequenced from the same sample in a study of regulatory T cells in long-lasting Graves disease. Time point reported: newly diagnosed GD, antithyroid drugs for less than 3 months. Generation of the TCR library employed RNA extracted from PBMCs. Building the TCR beta libraries relied on iRepertoire HTBI primers, and CDR3 regions underwent Arm-PCR. TCRdb re-analysed the multiplex PCR reads in MiXCR, keeping a single row per CDR3 protein. Of 500,000 or so distinct CDR3 sequences detected, about 15% appear once; the ten largest clones hold roughly 25%. The same sample was also studied in work on T cells in Graves' hyperthyroidism and ophthalmopathy.

The sequencing used peripheral blood mononuclear cells (PBMCs), collected at new diagnosis, from a patient treated with antithyroid drugs. All receptors come from a woman aged 40 to 65 with Graves disease.

This clonotype was observed many times. The chain is built from TRBV11-2 and TRBJ2-7; 11 positions agree with TRBD1. V gave up 7 bases and J gave up 4 bases; unmatched junction bases: 6. The CDR3 contains 14 residues. CDR1 SGHAT and CDR2 FQNNGV come from the germline V gene. CDR3 DNA: TGTGCCAGCACGATTGGACAGGGGGCGTACGAGCAGTACTTC. Amino acids: CASTIGQGAYEQYF. Using reference TRBV11-2 and TRBJ2-7 for the parts outside the CDR3, the full variable domain is EAGVAQSPRYKIIEKRQSVAFWCNPISGHATLYWYQQILGQGPKLLIQFQNNGVVDDSQLPKDRFSAERLKGVDSTLKIQPAKLEDSAVYLCASTIGQGAYEQYFGPGTRLTVT.

The chain joins TRBV6-2 or TRBV6-3 to TRBJ1-5; D is uncertain. This CDR3 is 13 amino acids long. V was shortened by 8 bases and J by 5 bases, with 13 bases between the two germline ends. Germline CDR1 reads MNHEY; CDR2 reads SVGEGT. The CDR3 reads CASSDPPDQPQHF. DNA for the CDR3: TGTGCCAGCTCAGACCCCCCGGATCAGCCCCAGCATTTT.

The V gene is TRBV14, the J gene TRBJ2-1, with D tentatively TRBD2 (5 bases). The germline V and J ends were trimmed by 5 bases and 3 bases, with 11 bases remaining between them. There are 14 residues in the CDR3. Germline lookup yields CDR1 SGHDN and CDR2 FVKESK. CDR3 nucleotides: TGTGCCAGCAGCTCGGACTCGTTCTACAATGAGCAGTTCTTC. Translating gives CASSSDSFYNEQFF.

The chain is built from TRBV12-3 or TRBV12-4 and TRBJ1-1; D unclear. The CDR3 length is 12 residues. With 6 bases removed from V and 5 bases from J, the gap between germline ends came to 10 bases. The CDR3, as DNA: TGTGCCAGCAGGTTCGTATGTACTGAAGCTTTCTTT. It codes for CASRFVCTEAFF.

This clonotype was counted many times. The chain carries TRBV6-2 or TRBV6-3 and TRBJ2-2; D is possibly TRBD1 (6 bases). The germline V gene encodes CDR1 MNHEY and CDR2 SVGEGT. V lost 4 bases to trimming and J lost 5 bases, with 14 bases between them. The CDR3 is 15 residues long. CDR3 nucleotide sequence: TGTGCCAGCAGTTCCGGGACACAGGTTACCGGGGAGCTGTTTTTT. This sequence encodes CASSSGTQVTGELFF.

Of note for this clonotype: A much larger clone is a single base away; this may be a read error. The gene calls are TRBV6-2 or TRBV6-3 and TRBJ2-2; maybe TRBD2 (5 bases). The CDR3 has 13 residues. CDR1 is MNHEY and CDR2 is SVGEGT in the germline V gene. The CDR3 protein is CASSYVNTGELSF. Here the CDR3 DNA reads TGTGCCAGCAGTTACGTTAACACCGGGGAGCTGTCTTTT.

The chain recombines TRBV11-3 with TRBJ2-2; unclear D gene. The length of the CDR3 is 15 residues. Trimming left V 4 bases short and J 0 bases short, with 9 bases between. The germline CDR1 and CDR2 sequences are SGHNT and YENEEA. CDR3 sequence: CASSSLATNTGELFF. The CDR3 DNA sequence: TGTGCCAGCAGCTCCTTAGCTACGAACACCGGGGAGCTGTTTTTT.

In this sample, this clonotype turned up a few times. The V and J genes are TRBV15 and TRBJ1-3; D is uncertain. The germline CDR1 and CDR2 sequences are LNHNV and YYDKDF (reference sequence). The V end lost 0 bases, the J end lost 7 bases, and 4 bases lay between the germline ends. This CDR3 is 12 amino acids long. CDR3 nucleotide sequence: TGTGCCACCAGCAGAGATGGGAACACCATATATTTT. It encodes CATSRDGNTIYF.

This clonotype was picked up many times. V usage is TRBV12-3 or TRBV12-4 and J usage is TRBJ1-1; tentative D call: TRBD1 (5 bases). Trimming took off 4 bases at V and 1 base at J, with 7 bases between the two ends. The CDR3 is made up of 13 amino acids. For the CDR3, the DNA is TGTGCCAGCAGTTACCAGGGGAACACTGAAGCTTTCTTT. It encodes CASSYQGNTEAFF.

There are many counts of this clonotype. The chain uses TRBV12-3 or TRBV12-4 and TRBJ1-1; D gene uncertain. V shed 4 bases and J shed 4 bases, with 13 bases lying between them. This CDR3 has 14 amino acids. Here the CDR3 reads CASSSLGFSTEAFF. The CDR3 region has the DNA TGTGCCAGCAGTTCTTTGGGGTTTAGCACTGAAGCTTTCTTT.

This clonotype occurred many times. This rearrangement joins TRBV9 to TRBJ2-2; D remains ambiguous. The V end lost 0 bases, the J end lost 8 bases, and 11 bases lay between the germline ends. Germline V gene sequence: CDR1 SGDLS, CDR2 YYNGEE. This CDR3 contains 14 residues. Here the CDR3 reads CASSVEPGTGELFF. CDR3 bases: TGTGCCAGCAGCGTAGAGCCGGGTACGGGGGAGCTGTTTTTT.

This clonotype came up many times. The V call is TRBV18, the J call TRBJ1-5; D is undetermined. This CDR3 is 14 amino acids long. In germline, CDR1 is KGHSH, CDR2 LQKENI. V lost 3 bases to trimming and J lost 5 bases, with 11 bases between them. In DNA form, the CDR3 reads TGTGCCAGCTCACCTATACCTGGGGATCAGCCCCAGCATTTT. Protein product: CASSPIPGDQPQHF.

This clonotype came up a few times. The chain links TRBV12-3 or TRBV12-4 to TRBJ1-5; D ambiguous. V shed 2 bases and J shed 2 bases, with 10 bases lying between them. This CDR3 has 15 amino acids. CDR3 sequence reads: CASSLSIGGNQPQHF. CDR3 sequence (DNA): TGTGCCAGCAGTTTAAGTATAGGAGGCAATCAGCCCCAGCATTTT.

V and J are TRBV19 and TRBJ1-3; D uncertain. The CDR3 length is 15 residues. V was cut by 1 base and J by 2 bases, with 9 bases left in between. CDR1 is LNHDA and CDR2 is SQIVND in the germline V gene (reference sequence). The CDR3 here is CASSIVRAAGNTIYF. Written as DNA, the CDR3 is TGTGCCAGTAGTATAGTAAGGGCCGCTGGAAACACCATATATTTT.

The chain uses TRBV20-1 and TRBJ1-3, with D possibly matching TRBD1 (6 bases). Trimming left V 5 bases short and J 1 base short, with 9 bases between. In germline, CDR1 is DFQATT, CDR2 SNEGSKA (reference sequence). The CDR3 loop spans 13 amino acids. CDR3 amino acids: CSAPTGSGNTIYF. The CDR3 DNA follows: TGCAGTGCTCCTACAGGGTCTGGAAACACCATATATTTT.

The chain couples TRBV12-3 or TRBV12-4 to TRBJ1-2; weak D call: TRBD1 (6 bases). V gave up 2 bases and J gave up 6 bases, with 25 bases separating them. CDR3 length equals 18 residues. The chain's CDR3 is CASSLNPAGQGRSDGYTF. The CDR3 DNA reads TGTGCCAGCAGTTTAAACCCAGCGGGGCAGGGGCGATCGGATGGCTACACCTTC.

This clonotype was seen more than once but under ten times. The chain is built from TRBV4-2 and TRBJ2-1; 13 bases match TRBD2. Unmatched junction bases numbered 7, after V lost 4 bases and J lost 7 bases. The CDR3 length is 16 residues. From germline, CDR1 is LGHNA and CDR2 YNFKEQ. The CDR3 nucleotides are TGTGCCAGCAGCCTGCCACTAGCGGGGGGGTCAAATGAGCAGTTCTTC. It specifies CASSLPLAGGSNEQFF.

This clonotype appeared many times. This chain connects TRBV6-2 or TRBV6-3 to TRBJ2-7; D assignment may be TRBD1 or TRBD2 (5 bases each). The germline V and J ends were trimmed by 0 bases and 6 bases, with 15 bases remaining between them. Germline lookup yields CDR1 MNHEY and CDR2 SVGEGT. The CDR3 runs to 15 residues. The CDR3: CASSYSTSSGGEQYF. In DNA form, the CDR3 reads TGTGCCAGCAGTTACTCGACCTCCTCTGGGGGCGAGCAGTACTTC.

This chain joins TRBV19 and TRBJ1-6, with 9 bases fitting TRBD1. J was trimmed by 8 bases and V by 3 bases; bases with no gene match: 8. This CDR3 spans 16 amino acids. Germline values: CDR1 LNHDA, CDR2 SQIVND (reference sequence). The CDR3 bases are TGTGCCAGTAGTATGGTTGGGGGACAGGGCGATTCACCCCTCCACTTT. It yields the protein CASSMVGGQGDSPLHF.

This clonotype came up a few times. The chain links TRBV11-2 to TRBJ2-1; weak D call: TRBD1 (5 bases). Trimming took off 1 base at V and 9 bases at J, with 10 bases between the two ends. CDR1 SGHAT and CDR2 FQNNGV come from the germline V gene. There are 13 residues in the CDR3. The CDR3: CASSLGAGREQFF. CDR3 bases: TGTGCCAGCAGCTTAGGGGCAGGGCGTGAGCAGTTCTTC.

The table lists this clonotype with many counts. This CDR3 reads CASSYRDSPYGYTF. The DNA for the CDR3 is TGTGCCAGCAGTTACCGGGACAGTCCTTATGGCTACACCTTC. The genes are TRBV12-3 or TRBV12-4 and TRBJ1-2, with 7 bases that match TRBD1. The CDR3 totals 14 residues. The ends lost 4 bases at V and 5 bases at J; junction bases unmatched: 7.

The sample holds many counts of this clonotype. The chain employs TRBV12-3 or TRBV12-4 and TRBJ1-4; D remains unclear. V gave up 6 bases and J gave up 7 bases, with 15 bases separating them. The length of the CDR3 is 14 residues. The CDR3 protein is CASRERGGFEKLFF. CDR3 in DNA: TGTGCCAGCAGGGAACGGGGTGGCTTTGAAAAACTGTTTTTT.

This clonotype has ten or more counts. The chain is built from TRBV6-1 and TRBJ2-7; D not resolved. Looked up from germline, CDR1 is MNHNS and CDR2 is SASEGT. The CDR3 has 12 residues. V was cut by 7 bases and J by 3 bases, with 10 bases left in between. The CDR3 loop is CASTDSRYEQYF. CDR3 bases: TGTGCCAGCACGGATTCCCGCTACGAGCAGTACTTC.

This clonotype has a handful of counts. The rearrangement links TRBV5-5 to TRBJ1-1; D ambiguous. CDR3 length equals 13 residues. The V end lost 3 bases, the J end lost 5 bases, and 11 bases lay between the germline ends. From germline, CDR1 is SGHKS and CDR2 YYEKEE (reference sequence). The CDR3 region has the DNA TGTGCCAGCAGCTCGGCGGCGGGAACTGAAGCTTTCTTT. The encoded protein is CASSSAAGTEAFF. The variable domain in full, completed from reference TRBV5-5 and TRBJ1-1, reads DAGVTQSPTHLIKTRGQQVTLRCSPISGHKSVSWYQQVLGQGPQFIFQYYEKEERGRGNFPDRFSARQFPNYSSELNVNALLLGDSALYLCASSSAAGTEAFFGQGTRLTVV.

The V and J genes are TRBV10-3 and TRBJ2-7; D ambiguous. This CDR3 spans 11 amino acids. The V end lost 6 bases, the J end lost 4 bases, and 7 bases lay between the germline ends. Germline CDR1 and CDR2: ENHRY and SYGVKD. As DNA, the CDR3 is TGTGCCATCAGCGCAGAGTACGAGCAGTACTTC. Translated, it gives CAISAEYEQYF.